One and the same sample provided the 28 T cell receptor beta chains below, sequenced in a study of cytomegalovirus exposure and HLA in healthy donors. PCR was performed using 60 Vbeta and 13 Jbeta primers. Sequenced by immunoSEQ multiplex PCR; TCRdb stores in-frame clones only, minus some. Found here are 150,000 or so clones, about 75% of them singletons; the top ten hold around 15%. The sequencing sample was made of PBMCs. These receptors were obtained from a man between 50 and 59 years old in good health and CMV-seropositive.

As regards this clone: A read error may account for a junction end that differs from germline. V and J are TRBV5-1 and TRBJ2-3; 12 nucleotides match TRBD2. CDR1 and CDR2 (germline): SGHRS, YFSETQ. CDR3 length equals 14 residues. The CDR3 DNA reads TGCGCCAGCAGCTTGGACCTTAGGACTAGCGGGGAGCATTTT. As protein: CASSLDLRTSGEHF.

The CDR3 bases are TGTGCCAGCAGTTCGACAGGTGCACCCTCTGGAAACACCATATATTTT. Its translation: CASSSTGAPSGNTIYF. V and J are TRBV28 and TRBJ1-3, with D maybe TRBD1 (6 bases). The V gene's germline CDR1 is MDHEN and CDR2 SYDVKM. The CDR3 consists of 16 residues. Trimming took off 4 bases at V and 0 bases at J, with 13 bases between the two ends. Together with reference TRBV28 and TRBJ1-3, the CDR3 gives the full variable domain: DVKVTQSSRYLVKRTGEKVFLECVQDMDHENMFWYRQDPGLGLRLIYFSYDVKMKEKGDIPEGYSVSREKKERFSLILESASTNQTSMYLCASSSTGAPSGNTIYFGEGSWLTVV.

The chain is built from TRBV9 and TRBJ2-5; 10 positions match TRBD2. The V segment lost 0 bases and the J segment 5 bases; nucleotides outside the gene matches: 10. Germline assignment: CDR1 SGDLS and CDR2 YYNGEE. The CDR3 has 17 residues. CDR3 region: CASSVGQRGGPGETQYF. CDR3 DNA: TGTGCCAGCAGCGTAGGCCAGCGGGGGGGCCCGGGGGAGACCCAGTACTTC.

The V gene is TRBV9, the J gene TRBJ1-1; D may be TRBD1 (6 bases). V lost 0 bases to trimming and J lost 3 bases, with 15 bases between them. The germline V gene encodes CDR1 SGDLS and CDR2 YYNGEE. The length of the CDR3 is 16 residues. The CDR3 coding sequence is TGTGCCAGCAGCGTAGGAGGGGGAAGGGCGGACACTGAAGCTTTCTTT. Amino acids: CASSVGGGRADTEAFF.

J is TRBJ1-2 and V is TRBV6-6; tentatively, D is TRBD1 (6 bases). Trimming left V 7 bases short and J 7 bases short, with 16 bases between. In germline, CDR1 is MNHNY, CDR2 SVGAGI (reference sequence). The CDR3 totals 13 residues. CDR3 sequence: CASTKGQLSGYTF. In DNA, the CDR3 is TGTGCCAGCACCAAGGGACAACTATCTGGCTACACCTTC.

V is TRBV2 and J is TRBJ2-4; maybe TRBD2 (6 bases). In germline, CDR1 is SNHLY, CDR2 FYNNEI. The CDR3 extends over 14 amino acids. V was cut by 6 bases and J by 7 bases, with 16 bases left in between. The CDR3 sequence is CASSAGPMGNIQYF. The CDR3 region has the DNA TGTGCCAGCAGCGCGGGACCTATGGGGAACATTCAGTACTTC. Full variable domain (missing parts from reference TRBV2 and TRBJ2-4): EPEVTQTPSHQVTQMGQEVILRCVPISNHLYFYWYRQILGQKVEFLVSFYNNEISEKSEIFDDQFSVERPDGSNFTLKIRSTKLEDSAMYFCASSAGPMGNIQYFGAGTRLSVL.

This clone has a handful of counts. This rearrangement joins TRBV28 to TRBJ2-1; a weak D match, TRBD1 (6 bases). This CDR3 has 16 residues. Trimming cost V 7 bases and J 2 bases, with 18 bases left between them. Germline V gene data show CDR1 as MDHEN and CDR2 as SYDVKM. The CDR3 is CASTPTTGSPYNEQFF. CDR3 nucleotides: TGTGCCAGCACTCCAACCACAGGGTCTCCCTACAATGAGCAGTTCTTC.

This clone turned up a few times. The genes are TRBV19 and TRBJ1-4, with no clear D. Trimming pared 3 bases from V and 5 bases from J, leaving 7 bases between. CDR3 length: 13 amino acids. Germline CDR1 LNHDA, CDR2 SQIVND (reference sequence). CDR3 sequence reads: CASSIRLNEKLFF. The CDR3, as DNA: TGTGCCAGTAGTATCAGGTTGAATGAAAAACTGTTTTTT. Full variable domain (remainder filled in from reference TRBV19 and TRBJ1-4): DGGITQSPKYLFRKEGQNVTLSCEQNLNHDAMYWYRQDPGQGLRLIYYSQIVNDFQKGDIAEGYSVSREKKESFPLTVTSAQKNPTAFYLCASSIRLNEKLFFGSGTQLSVL.

This clone was seen more than once but under ten times. The V and J genes are TRBV6-1 and TRBJ2-7; 7 bases match TRBD1. After removal of 6 bases from V and 2 bases from J, the junction contained 7 bases not matched to a gene. The CDR3 consists of 14 residues. From germline, CDR1 is MNHNS and CDR2 SASEGT. CDR3 sequence reads: CASSQTGNPYEQYV. The CDR3 nucleotides read TGTGCCAGCAGCCAGACAGGGAACCCCTACGAGCAGTACGTC.

The chain links TRBV7-7 to TRBJ1-5; 7 bases match TRBD1. Germline V CDR1 and CDR2: SSHAT, FNYEAQ (reference sequence). The CDR3 has 16 amino acids. Trimming at V came to 3 bases and at J to 4 bases, leaving 9 bases not matched to a gene. The DNA of the CDR3 is TGTGCCAGCAGCTTTGGACAGGCGCACCGGAATCAGCCCCAGCATTTT. The encoded protein is CASSFGQAHRNQPQHF.

The chain carries TRBV5-6 and TRBJ1-2; D gene unclear. This CDR3 region has 15 residues. Trimming removed 4 bases from V and 8 bases from J, with 21 bases in between. The germline V gene encodes CDR1 SGHDT and CDR2 YYEEEE. CDR3 in amino acids: CASSGGSLRKGGYTF. In DNA form, the CDR3 reads TGTGCCAGCAGCGGAGGGAGTTTACGGAAAGGGGGCTACACCTTC.

The V call is TRBV28, the J call TRBJ2-6; D ambiguous. The CDR3 length is 19 residues. V lost 0 bases and J lost 0, with 15 bases in between. Germline assignment: CDR1 MDHEN and CDR2 SYDVKM. The CDR3 loop reads CASSLWRVSANSGANVLTF. As DNA, the CDR3 is TGTGCCAGCAGTTTATGGCGCGTGTCCGCAAACTCTGGGGCCAACGTCCTGACTTTC.

The chain has TRBV6-4 and TRBJ1-1; D is uncertain. V was clipped by 0 bases and J by 11 bases, with 19 bases between them. The CDR3 is made up of 15 amino acids. Germline V lookup: CDR1 MRHNA, CDR2 SNTAGT. CDR3 region: CASSDSTEGNSWAFF. The CDR3 nucleotides read TGTGCCAGCAGTGACTCGACTGAGGGAAATTCATGGGCTTTCTTT.

The chain recombines TRBV2 with TRBJ1-6; D remains ambiguous. Germline V CDR1 and CDR2: SNHLY, FYNNEI. Trimming took 6 bases from V and 0 from J, leaving 9 bases between them. CDR3 size: 15 residues. CDR3 sequence (DNA): TGTGCCAGCAGACCCCGGGACTCCTATAATTCACCCCTCCACTTT. It codes for CASRPRDSYNSPLHF.

J is TRBJ2-7 and V is TRBV25-1; 7 nucleotides align to TRBD1. The CDR3 totals 13 residues. CDR1 and CDR2 (germline): MGHDK, SYGVNS. V gave up 5 bases and J gave up 1 base; unmatched junction bases: 2. The CDR3, as DNA: TGTGCCAGCAGTTCGGGACAGTCCTACGAGCAGTACTTC. It encodes CASSSGQSYEQYF.

The chain combines TRBV4-1 with TRBJ2-5, with D perhaps TRBD1 (5 bases). The V gene lost 4 bases and the J gene lost 2 bases, with 17 bases spanning the gap. The CDR3 spans 16 residues. Germline CDR1 reads MGHRA; CDR2 reads YSYEKL. DNA of the CDR3: TGCGCCAGCAGCCCCTTAGAAGGTTACAGGCAAGAGACCCAGTACTTC. Its translation is CASSPLEGYRQETQYF.

The genes are TRBV6-6 and TRBJ1-2; no clear D gene. Deletions cut 5 bases from V and 8 bases from J, with 18 bases between. CDR1 and CDR2 (germline): MNHNY, SVGAGI (reference sequence). The length of the CDR3 is 14 residues. The CDR3 DNA reads as TGTGCCAGCAGTCACCTTACAGACCTCTCAGGCTACACCTTC. Protein: CASSHLTDLSGYTF.

This sequence joins TRBV28 and TRBJ1-1; 10 bases align to TRBD1. The CDR3 sequence is 15 residues long. Per germline, CDR1 MDHEN and CDR2 SYDVKM. The junction had 4 bases not matched to a gene; V was cut back by 5 bases and J by 1 base. The CDR3 loop reads CASSLRQGANTEAFF. Written as DNA, the CDR3 is TGTGCCAGCAGTCTAAGACAGGGGGCGAACACTGAAGCTTTCTTT.

This clone appeared a few times. Germline is not matched at one junction end, which may reflect a read error. The chain uses TRBV7-9 and TRBJ1-3, with 8 positions matching TRBD1. The CDR3 has 13 amino acids. CDR1 is SEHNR and CDR2 is FQNEAQ in the germline V gene (reference sequence). Here the CDR3 DNA reads TGTGCCAGCAGCTTAGATGGACAGGGCCCTGTTATGTTT. This encodes CASSLDGQGPVMF.

The rearrangement uses TRBV6-1 and TRBJ2-3; D remains ambiguous. CDR1 is MNHNS and CDR2 is SASEGT in the germline V gene. V lost 8 bases and J lost 0, with 9 bases in between. There are 13 residues in the CDR3. CDR3 protein: CASRLSSTDTQYF. Written as DNA, the CDR3 is TGTGCCAGCCGCCTTAGCAGCACAGATACGCAGTATTTT.

This clone came up a few times. The J gene is TRBJ1-2, the V gene TRBV7-8, with 9 bases identical to TRBD1. The germline V gene encodes CDR1 SGHVS and CDR2 FQNEAQ. The junction had 6 bases not matched to a gene; V was cut back by 5 bases and J by 8 bases. The CDR3 has 13 amino acids. The CDR3 DNA sequence: TGTGCCAGCAGCCCCCGGACAGGGGACGGCTACACCTTC. This translates into CASSPRTGDGYTF.

V gene TRBV4-1 combines with J gene TRBJ2-5; 9 nucleotides match TRBD1. The J segment lost 0 bases and the V segment lost 4 bases, leaving 3 bases of the junction unmatched. Germline V gene lookup returns CDR1 MGHRA and CDR2 YSYEKL. The CDR3 contains 15 residues. In nucleotides, the CDR3 is TGCGCCAGCAGCCGCGGGGACAGGGACCAAGAGACCCAGTACTTC. Protein sequence: CASSRGDRDQETQYF.

This clone has only one observation. The chain couples TRBV5-1 to TRBJ1-2; D remains unclear. Germline loops: CDR1 SGHRS, CDR2 YFSETQ. The CDR3 covers 15 residues. V lost 4 bases, J lost 4 bases, and 17 bases lay in between. CDR3 in amino acids: CASSPGRAGGYGYTF. The CDR3 DNA reads as TGCGCCAGCAGCCCCGGACGGGCCGGAGGCTATGGCTACACCTTC.

This clone was detected only once. At one of its ends the junction is not consistent with the germline gene, which may arise from a read error. The V call is TRBV11-2, the J call TRBJ2-4; TRBD2 agrees at 7 bases. Germline V gene data show CDR1 as SGHAT and CDR2 as FQNNGV. This CDR3 contains 14 residues. Written as DNA, the CDR3 is TGTGCCAGCAGCACGACCCCCTCAGGGACTATTCTGTACTTC. This gives the protein CASSTTPSGTILYF. The full variable domain, in which reference TRBV11-2 and TRBJ2-4 provide the parts outside the CDR3, is EAGVAQSPRYKIIEKRQSVAFWCNPISGHATLYWYQQILGQGPKLLIQFQNNGVVDDSQLPKDRFSAERLKGVDSTLKIQPAKLEDSAVYLCASSTTPSGTILYFGAGTRLSVL.

The chain links TRBV2 to TRBJ1-2, with D hard to call. V lost 10 bases to trimming and J lost 8 bases, with 17 bases between them. Germline V gives CDR1 SNHLY, CDR2 FYNNEI. CDR3 length: 12 residues. CDR3 sequence (DNA): TGTGCCACCGCCCCCTCCGGAGAGGGCTACACCTTC. This encodes CATAPSGEGYTF.

This clone has a handful of counts. The sample carries other DNA sequences with the same CDR3. V usage is TRBV7-7 and J usage is TRBJ2-5; D perhaps matches TRBD1 (6 bases). Germline lookup yields CDR1 SSHAT and CDR2 FNYEAQ (reference sequence). V gave up 4 bases and J gave up 0 bases, with 12 bases separating them. The CDR3 runs to 15 residues. CDR3 bases: TGTGCCAGCAGCTCGTACCAGGGGAACCAAGAGACCCAGTACTTC. Protein sequence: CASSSYQGNQETQYF.

This chain uses TRBV4-1 with TRBJ1-5; 10 bases fit TRBD1. V was clipped by 7 bases and J by 2 bases; unmatched bases: 5. The germline gives CDR1 MGHRA, CDR2 YSYEKL. The CDR3 totals 15 residues. The CDR3 nucleotides read TGCGCCAGCACCCCGACAGGGGGCCGCAATCAGCCCCAGCATTTT. Its protein product is CASTPTGGRNQPQHF.

V gene TRBV7-6 combines with J gene TRBJ2-2; weak D call: TRBD2 (5 bases). The CDR3 covers 15 residues. In germline, CDR1 is SGHVS, CDR2 FNYEAQ. Trimming removed 5 bases at V and 1 base at J, with 11 bases between. For the CDR3, the DNA is TGTGCCAGCAGCCTCCCCGGGATGAACACCGGGGAGCTGTTTTTT. As protein: CASSLPGMNTGELFF.